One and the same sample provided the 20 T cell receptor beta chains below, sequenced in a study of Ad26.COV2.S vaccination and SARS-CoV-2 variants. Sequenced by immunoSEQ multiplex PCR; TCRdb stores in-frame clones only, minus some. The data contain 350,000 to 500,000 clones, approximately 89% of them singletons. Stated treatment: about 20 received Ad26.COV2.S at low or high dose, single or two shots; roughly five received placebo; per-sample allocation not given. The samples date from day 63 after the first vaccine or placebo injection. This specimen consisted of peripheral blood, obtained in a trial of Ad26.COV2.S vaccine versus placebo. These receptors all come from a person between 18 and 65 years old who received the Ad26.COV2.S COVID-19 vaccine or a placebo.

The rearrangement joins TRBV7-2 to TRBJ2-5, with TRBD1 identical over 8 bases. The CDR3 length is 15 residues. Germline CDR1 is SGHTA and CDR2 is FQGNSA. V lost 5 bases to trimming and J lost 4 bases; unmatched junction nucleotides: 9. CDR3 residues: CASSHPTGARETQYF. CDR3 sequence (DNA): TGTGCCAGCAGCCACCCGACAGGGGCACGAGAGACCCAGTACTTC. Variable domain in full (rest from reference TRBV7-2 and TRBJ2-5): GAGVSQSPSNKVTEKGKDVELRCDPISGHTALYWYRQSLGQGLEFLIYFQGNSAPDKSGLPSDRFSAERTGGSVSTLTIQRTQQEDSAVYLCASSHPTGARETQYFGPGTRLLVL.

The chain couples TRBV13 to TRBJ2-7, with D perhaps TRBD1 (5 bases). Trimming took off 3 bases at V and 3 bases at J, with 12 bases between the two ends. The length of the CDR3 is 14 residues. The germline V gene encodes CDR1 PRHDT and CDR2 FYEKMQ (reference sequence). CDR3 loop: CASSFYNRRYEQYV. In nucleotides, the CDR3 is TGTGCCAGCAGCTTTTATAACAGGCGCTACGAGCAGTACGTC.

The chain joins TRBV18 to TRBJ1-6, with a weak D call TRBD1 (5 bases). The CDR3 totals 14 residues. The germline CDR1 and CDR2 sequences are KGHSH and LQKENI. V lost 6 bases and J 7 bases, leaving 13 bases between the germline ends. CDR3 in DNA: TGTGCCAGCTCTCCGACAGCAGCCAATTCACCCCTCCACTTT. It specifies CASSPTAANSPLHF.

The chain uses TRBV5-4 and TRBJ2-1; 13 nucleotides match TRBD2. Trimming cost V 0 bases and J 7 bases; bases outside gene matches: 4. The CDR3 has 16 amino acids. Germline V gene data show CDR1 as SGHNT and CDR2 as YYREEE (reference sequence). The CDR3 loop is CASSLATSGRANEQFF. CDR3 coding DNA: TGTGCCAGCAGCTTGGCCACTAGCGGGAGGGCTAATGAGCAGTTCTTC.

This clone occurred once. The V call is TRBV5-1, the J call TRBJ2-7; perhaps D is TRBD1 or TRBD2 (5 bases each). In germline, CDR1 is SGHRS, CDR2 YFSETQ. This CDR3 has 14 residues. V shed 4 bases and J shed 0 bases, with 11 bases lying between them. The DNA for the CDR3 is TGCGCCAGCAGCATATCAGGGAGCTCCTACGAGCAGTACGTC. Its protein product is CASSISGSSYEQYV.

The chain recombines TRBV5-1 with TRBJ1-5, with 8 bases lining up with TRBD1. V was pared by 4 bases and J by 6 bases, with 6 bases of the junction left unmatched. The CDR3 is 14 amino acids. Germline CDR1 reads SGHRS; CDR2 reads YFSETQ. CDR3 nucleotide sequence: TGCGCCAGCAGCGCTGACAGGGGAGGTCAGCCCCAGCATTTT. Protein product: CASSADRGGQPQHF.

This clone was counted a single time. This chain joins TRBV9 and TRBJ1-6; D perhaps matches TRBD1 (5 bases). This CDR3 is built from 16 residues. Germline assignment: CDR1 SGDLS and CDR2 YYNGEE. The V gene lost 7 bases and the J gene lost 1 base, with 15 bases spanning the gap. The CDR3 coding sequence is TGTGCCAGCCGGGGAGAACAGGAGTCCTATAATTCACCCCTCCACTTT. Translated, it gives CASRGEQESYNSPLHF.

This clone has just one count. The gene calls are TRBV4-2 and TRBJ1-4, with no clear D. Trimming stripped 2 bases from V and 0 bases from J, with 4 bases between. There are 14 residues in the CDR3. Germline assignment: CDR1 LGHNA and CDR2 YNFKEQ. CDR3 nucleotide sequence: TGTGCCAGCAGCCAACAGCCAACTAATGAAAAACTGTTTTTT. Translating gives CASSQQPTNEKLFF.

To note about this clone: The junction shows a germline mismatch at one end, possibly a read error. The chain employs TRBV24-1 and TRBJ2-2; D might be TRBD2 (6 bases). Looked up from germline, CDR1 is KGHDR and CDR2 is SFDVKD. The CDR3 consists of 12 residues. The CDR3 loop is CATRDGGGELFF. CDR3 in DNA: TGTGCCACCCGTGACGGGGGAGGGGAGCTGTTTTTT.

The CDR3 coding sequence is TGCAGTGCCTGGACAGGGGGAACCCAGTACTTC. As protein: CSAWTGGTQYF. The chain recombines TRBV20-1 with TRBJ2-5; 10 bases align to TRBD1. This CDR3 contains 11 residues. Trimming removed 6 bases from V and 8 bases from J; junction bases left unmatched: 3. CDR1 and CDR2 (germline): DFQATT, SNEGSKA (reference sequence).

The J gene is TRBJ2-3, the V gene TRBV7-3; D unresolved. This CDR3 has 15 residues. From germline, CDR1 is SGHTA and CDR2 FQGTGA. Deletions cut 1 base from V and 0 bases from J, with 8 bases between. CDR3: CASSLNPQSTDTQYF. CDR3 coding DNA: TGTGCCAGCAGCTTAAACCCCCAGAGCACAGATACGCAGTATTTT.

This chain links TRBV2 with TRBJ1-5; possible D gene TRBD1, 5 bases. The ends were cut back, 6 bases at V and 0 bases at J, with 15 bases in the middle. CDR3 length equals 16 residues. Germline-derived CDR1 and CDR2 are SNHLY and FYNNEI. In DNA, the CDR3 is TGTGCCAGCAGCTCGGGGCGGACTTATAGCAATCAGCCCCAGCATTTT. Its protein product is CASSSGRTYSNQPQHF.

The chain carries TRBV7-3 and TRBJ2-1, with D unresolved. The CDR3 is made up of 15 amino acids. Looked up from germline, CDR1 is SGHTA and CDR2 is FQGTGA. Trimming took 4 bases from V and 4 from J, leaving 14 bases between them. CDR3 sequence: CASSYDSTLYNEQFF. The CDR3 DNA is TGTGCCAGCAGCTACGACTCTACCCTTTACAATGAGCAGTTCTTC.

The CDR3 loop is CASSISQARGYTF. The CDR3 nucleotides are TGTGCCAGTAGTATATCCCAGGCACGGGGCTACACCTTC. The V gene is TRBV19, the J gene TRBJ1-2; D is unclear. CDR3 size: 13 residues. V was clipped by 2 bases and J by 8 bases, with 12 bases between them. Looked up from germline, CDR1 is LNHDA and CDR2 is SQIVND (reference sequence).

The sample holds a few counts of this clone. For the CDR3, the DNA is TGTGCCAGCAGCCAAGTAAGGGGGGACACTGAAGCTTTCTTT. This gives the protein CASSQVRGDTEAFF. The chain couples TRBV3-1 (or the pseudogene TRBV3-2) to TRBJ1-1; a weak D match, TRBD1 (6 bases). The CDR3 has 14 residues. Trimming shortened V by 1 base and J by 3 bases, and 9 bases separated the two germline ends. Germline values: CDR1 LGHDT, CDR2 YNNKEL (reference sequence).

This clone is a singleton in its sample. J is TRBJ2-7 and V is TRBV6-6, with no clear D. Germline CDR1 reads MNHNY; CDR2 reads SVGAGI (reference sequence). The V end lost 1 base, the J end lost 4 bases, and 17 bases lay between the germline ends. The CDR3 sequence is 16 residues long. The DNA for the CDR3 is TGTGCCAGCAGTTACTATGGCAGCGAAAACGAGTACGAGCAGTACGTC. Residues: CASSYYGSENEYEQYV.

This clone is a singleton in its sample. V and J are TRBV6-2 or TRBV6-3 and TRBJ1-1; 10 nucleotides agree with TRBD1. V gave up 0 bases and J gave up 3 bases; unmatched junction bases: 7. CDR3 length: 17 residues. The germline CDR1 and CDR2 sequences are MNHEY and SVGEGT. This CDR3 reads CASSYSTDRGLDTEAFF. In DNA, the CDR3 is TGTGCCAGCAGTTACTCAACCGACAGGGGGCTGGACACTGAAGCTTTCTTT.

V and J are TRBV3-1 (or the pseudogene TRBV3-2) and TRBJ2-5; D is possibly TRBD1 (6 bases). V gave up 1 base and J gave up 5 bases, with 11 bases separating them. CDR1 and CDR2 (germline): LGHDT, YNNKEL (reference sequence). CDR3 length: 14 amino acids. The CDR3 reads CASSQVGGPETQYF. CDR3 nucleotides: TGTGCCAGCAGCCAAGTTGGGGGCCCCGAGACCCAGTACTTC.

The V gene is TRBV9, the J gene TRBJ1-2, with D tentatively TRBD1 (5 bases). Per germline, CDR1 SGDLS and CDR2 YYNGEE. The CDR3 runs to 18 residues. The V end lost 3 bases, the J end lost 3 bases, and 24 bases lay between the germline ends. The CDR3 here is CASSASVRNWGGHYGYTF. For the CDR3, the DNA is TGTGCCAGCAGCGCCTCCGTACGAAACTGGGGGGGACACTATGGCTACACCTTC.

The CDR3: CASSQRLAGLAYEQFF. DNA for the CDR3: TGTGCCAGCAGCCAAAGATTAGCGGGACTAGCATATGAGCAGTTCTTC. This chain uses TRBV4-2 with TRBJ2-1; 9 bases match TRBD2. V lost 2 bases, J lost 8 bases, and 10 bases stayed unmatched. The CDR3 consists of 16 residues. The germline gives CDR1 LGHNA, CDR2 YNFKEQ.